A selection of T cell receptor beta chains follows, all from one sample in a study of blood T cell repertoires in COVID-19. This table comes from immunoSEQ multiplex PCR, and its TCRdb copy is limited to in-frame clones, with some not included. Here the sample spans approximately 490,000 clones, about 85% being singletons. Sequenced: PBMCs or T cells enriched from blood (not recorded which). The source is a woman aged 55 to 70 who had recovered from COVID-19. CDR3s include the opening cysteine and the closing phenylalanine or tryptophan. D genes are given only for firm matches. For some rows the clone size is stated as once, few or many, or as a class when expanded; others skip it.

DNA	CDR3	D	V	J	size	length
TGTGCCAGCAGTTTCTCCCCTTCCGCCGGGACAGGGGACAGGGGCTACACCTTC	CASSFSPSAGTGDRGYTF	TRBD1	TRBV27	TRBJ1-2	.	18
TGTGCCAGCAGCTTGGCGGGGGGGCTTGATGGCTACACCTTC	CASSLAGGLDGYTF	.	TRBV5-6	TRBJ1-2	once	14
TGTGCCAGTAAAACAGGGAATGATTTGAAACTGTTTTTT	CASKTGNDLKLFF	.	TRBV19	TRBJ1-4	.	13
TGTGCCATCACCCCGAGGGTGGGGACTAGAGCGGGGGATACGCCAGATACGCAGTATTTT	CAITPRVGTRAGDTPDTQYF	TRBD2	TRBV10-3	TRBJ2-3	.	20
TGTGCCAGCAGTGTAGCGGGGGCGTCCTACAATGAGCAGTTCTTC	CASSVAGASYNEQFF	TRBD2	TRBV2	TRBJ2-1	.	15
TGTGCCAGCAGCGTCGACAGCCTAGCGGGGGGGCCGTCGGCCGGGGAGCTGTTTTTT	CASSVDSLAGGPSAGELFF	TRBD2	TRBV9	TRBJ2-2	.	19
TGTGCCAGCAGTTTATCACCCAGCCAAGAGACCCAGTACTTC	CASSLSPSQETQYF	.	TRBV27	TRBJ2-5	.	14
TGTGCCTGGAGATCGGACAGGGGGAACACTGAAGCTTTCTTT	CAWRSDRGNTEAFF	TRBD1	TRBV30	TRBJ1-1	.	14
TGTGCCAGCAGCGAGACAGGGGGCAGAACCGGGGAGCTGTTTTTT	CASSETGGRTGELFF	.	TRBV21-1	TRBJ2-2	.	15
TGTGCCAGCAGTTACGGGAAGCGGGGGGCCGGGGAGACCCAGTACTTC	CASSYGKRGAGETQYF	TRBD2	TRBV6-2/TRBV6-3	TRBJ2-5	few	16
TGTGCCAGCAGCATCGGTTGGGGCGGCGGGGAGCTGTTTTTT	CASSIGWGGGELFF	.	TRBV9	TRBJ2-2	.	14
TGTGCCAGCAGCCTACAAGGCCCTGGGGGGATTTATGGCTACACCTTC	CASSLQGPGGIYGYTF	.	TRBV3-1/TRBV3-2	TRBJ1-2	.	16
TGTGCCAGTAGGAGAGGACAGGAGACTTCACCCCTCCACTTT	CASRRGQETSPLHF	TRBD1	TRBV19	TRBJ1-6	few	14
TGTGCCAGCAGCTTGGCTAGCGGGGGGACCTTAGCCAAAAACATTCAGTACTTC	CASSLASGGTLAKNIQYF	TRBD2	TRBV5-4	TRBJ2-4	.	18
TGTGCCAGCCGGGACAGAATAAACACCGGGGAGCTGTTTTTT	CASRDRINTGELFF	TRBD1	TRBV2	TRBJ2-2	few	14
TGTGCCATCCAGACCACAGGAGATAATTCACCCCTCCACTTT	CAIQTTGDNSPLHF	.	TRBV6-6	TRBJ1-6	few	14
TGTGCCAGCTCACCACACCCGGGACTAGGGTCTTACGAGCAGTACTTC	CASSPHPGLGSYEQYF	TRBD2	TRBV18	TRBJ2-7	.	16
TGTGCTAGTGGTTTGGGAGACAGGGGGTTAAACACCGGGGAGCTGTTTTTT	CASGLGDRGLNTGELFF	TRBD1	TRBV12-5	TRBJ2-2	.	17
TGTGCCAGCAGACAAGACTTGCTCACCGGGGAGCTGTTTTTT	CASRQDLLTGELFF	.	TRBV9	TRBJ2-2	.	14
TGTGCCAGTAGCCGCAGGGGGCTGAACACTGAAGCTTTCTTT	CASSRRGLNTEAFF	TRBD1	TRBV19	TRBJ1-1	.	14
TGCGCCAGCAGCCAAGTCCCCCAGGTCAATTTATTCTTT	CASSQVPQVNLFF	.	TRBV4-1	TRBJ1-1	.	13
TGTGCCACCAGTGAGACAGGGGGACCGAATGAAAAACTGTTTTTT	CATSETGGPNEKLFF	TRBD1	TRBV24-1	TRBJ1-4	.	15